These 31 T cell receptor beta chains were sequenced from one sample in a study of blood T cell repertoires in COVID-19. TCRdb's table, derived via immunoSEQ multiplex PCR, lists solely in-frame clones and lacks some. The table includes 120,000 or so clones, roughly 80% detected once. The sample taken for sequencing was peripheral blood. Receptor source: a man in his fifties or sixties with acute or convalescent COVID-19.

This clone was detected a few times. The chain couples TRBV19 to TRBJ2-7; 7 nucleotides line up with TRBD1. The CDR3 consists of 14 residues. Germline lookup yields CDR1 LNHDA and CDR2 SQIVND (reference sequence). V was pared by 0 bases and J by 3 bases, with 2 bases of the junction left unmatched. CDR3: CASSIEAGGYEQYF. DNA for the CDR3: TGTGCCAGTAGTATAGAGGCAGGGGGCTACGAGCAGTACTTC.

The rearrangement links TRBV3-1 (or the pseudogene TRBV3-2) to TRBJ2-7; no reliable D call. In germline, CDR1 is LGHDT, CDR2 YNNKEL (reference sequence). This CDR3 has 13 amino acids. V was cut by 4 bases and J by 3 bases, with 10 bases left in between. The CDR3 DNA is TGTGCCAGCAGCCCTAGATCTGGCTACGAGCAGTACTTC. Its translation: CASSPRSGYEQYF.

This rearrangement joins TRBV9 to TRBJ2-7; D might be TRBD2 (6 bases). The germline V and J ends were trimmed by 4 bases and 1 base, with 15 bases remaining between them. The CDR3 has 15 amino acids. Per germline, CDR1 SGDLS and CDR2 YYNGEE. CDR3 in amino acids: CASSRSSAGSYEQYF. The CDR3 coding sequence is TGTGCCAGCAGCCGTTCCAGTGCGGGGTCCTACGAGCAGTACTTC.

This chain uses TRBV27 with TRBJ2-3; 12 positions agree with TRBD2. V trimming: 5 bases; J trimming: 0 bases; junction bases outside the gene matches: 6. Germline loops: CDR1 MNHEY, CDR2 SMNVEV (reference sequence). The CDR3 has 17 amino acids. In DNA form, the CDR3 reads TGTGCCAGCAGTCCCGGACTAGCGGGGATTAGCACAGATACGCAGTATTTT. Amino acid sequence: CASSPGLAGISTDTQYF.

J is TRBJ1-2 and V is TRBV3-1 (or the pseudogene TRBV3-2), with unresolved D. V was trimmed by 4 bases and J by 12 bases, leaving 18 bases between them. Germline V gene sequence: CDR1 LGHDT, CDR2 YNNKEL (reference sequence). This CDR3 region has 13 residues. DNA for the CDR3: TGTGCCAGCAGCCCAGTCCAGGCCCAGTACCACACCTTC. Protein: CASSPVQAQYHTF.

V gene TRBV18 combines with J gene TRBJ2-1; 12 bases are shared with TRBD2. Germline CDR1 and CDR2: KGHSH and LQKENI. Trimming took 7 bases from V and 3 from J; bases not matched to a gene: 4. This CDR3 has 15 residues. CDR3 in DNA: TGTGCCAGCTGCTCGACTAGCGGGAGCTACAATGAGCAGTTCTTC. Translating gives CASCSTSGSYNEQFF.

The gene calls are TRBV5-6 and TRBJ1-5; D gene uncertain. V was pared by 0 bases and J by 2 bases, with 9 bases between. This CDR3 is 15 amino acids long. Germline-derived CDR1 and CDR2 are SGHDT and YYEEEE. The DNA of the CDR3 is TGTGCCAGCAGCTTGGCCGGGAAGGGCAATCAGCCCCAGCATTTT. Translated: CASSLAGKGNQPQHF.

The chain is built from TRBV10-1 and TRBJ2-3, with D possibly TRBD1 on 6 matching bases. The CDR3 is 14 amino acids. Per germline, CDR1 WNHNN and CDR2 SYGVQD (reference sequence). The germline V and J ends were trimmed by 6 bases and 2 bases, with 12 bases remaining between them. The CDR3 is CASSVDRPTDTQYF. The CDR3 coding sequence is TGCGCCAGCAGCGTCGACAGGCCCACAGATACGCAGTATTTT.

The rearrangement uses TRBV24-1 and TRBJ2-7, with a possible D match to TRBD1 (5 bases). This CDR3 is built from 16 residues. Germline CDR1 and CDR2: KGHDR and SFDVKD. V was trimmed by 1 base and J by 0 bases, leaving 12 bases between them. The CDR3 protein is CATSDFSDTGSYEQYF. The CDR3 DNA is TGTGCCACCAGTGATTTTTCGGACACAGGCTCCTACGAGCAGTACTTC.

Of note for this clone: The junction departs from the called germline gene at one end, perhaps through a read error. V is TRBV7-2 and J is TRBJ2-4; D is unclear. Germline values: CDR1 SGHTA, CDR2 FQGNSA. This CDR3 is built from 12 residues. CDR3 residues: CASSLAKNIQYF. DNA for the CDR3: TGTGCCAGCAGCCTAGCCAAAAACATTCAGTACTTC.

The gene calls are TRBV11-2 and TRBJ2-7, with D possibly TRBD2 on 5 matching bases. Germline loops: CDR1 SGHAT, CDR2 FQNNGV. There are 15 residues in the CDR3. V lost 4 bases, J lost 0 bases, and 13 bases lay in between. The CDR3 region has the DNA TGTGCCAGCAGCTCAACGACGGGGAGCTCCTACGAGCAGTACTTC. Translated: CASSSTTGSSYEQYF.

The chain joins TRBV19 to TRBJ1-2, with D maybe TRBD1 (6 bases). Germline V gene lookup returns CDR1 LNHDA and CDR2 SQIVND (reference sequence). The CDR3 spans 15 residues. The V and J ends lost 7 bases and 3 bases respectively, with 18 bases between them. The CDR3 loop reads CASNSIQGRHYGYTF. CDR3 bases: TGTGCCAGTAATTCTATACAGGGTAGGCACTATGGCTACACCTTC.

Only one count was recorded for this clone. An end of the junction does not agree with germline; a read error may underlie this. CDR3 bases: TGTGCCAGCAGCCCGCCCAACGACAGTCTTTTCGCCTTC. This codes for CASSPPNDSLFAF. The chain carries TRBV11-3 and TRBJ1-2; D is possibly TRBD1 (5 bases). Per the germline V gene, CDR1 is SGHNT and CDR2 is YENEEA. The CDR3 extends over 13 amino acids. Based on the CDR3 plus reference TRBV11-3 and TRBJ1-2, the full variable domain is EAGVVQSPRYKIIEKKQPVAFWCNPISGHNTLYWYLQNLGQGPELLIRYENEEAVDDSQLPKDRFSAERLKGVDSTLKIQPAELGDSAVYLCASSPPNDSLFAFGSGTRLTVV.

The rearrangement joins TRBV24-1 to TRBJ1-2, with TRBD1 matching over 7 bases. Losses at the gene ends were 0 bases for V and 7 bases for J; bases not matched to a gene: 4. Germline V lookup: CDR1 KGHDR, CDR2 SFDVKD. This CDR3 region has 14 residues. The CDR3 reads CATSDLGGQSGYTF. DNA of the CDR3: TGTGCCACCAGTGATTTGGGGGGACAGAGTGGCTACACCTTC.

The chain couples TRBV9 to TRBJ1-1; tentatively, D is TRBD1 (6 bases). Germline values: CDR1 SGDLS, CDR2 YYNGEE. V was shortened by 3 bases and J by 1 base, with 10 bases between the two germline ends. The CDR3 contains 14 residues. CDR3: CASSARQANTEAFF. For the CDR3, the DNA is TGTGCCAGCAGCGCGAGACAGGCGAACACTGAAGCTTTCTTT. Supplemented by reference TRBV9 and TRBJ1-1, the full variable domain reads DSGVTQTPKHLITATGQRVTLRCSPRSGDLSVYWYQQSLDQGLQFLIQYYNGEERAKGNILERFSAQQFPDLHSELNLSSLELGDSALYFCASSARQANTEAFFGQGTRLTVV.

This clone has only a few counts. This chain connects TRBV12-3 or TRBV12-4 to TRBJ1-1; D may be TRBD1 (6 bases). This CDR3 has 12 amino acids. The ends were cut back, 6 bases at V and 7 bases at J, with 12 bases in the middle. For the CDR3, the DNA is TGTGCCAGCAGCTCCGGACAGTATGAAGCTTTCTTT. It translates to CASSSGQYEAFF.

A single count supports this clone. J is TRBJ1-4 and V is TRBV5-1; 9 bases are a match to TRBD1. The CDR3 has 14 residues. From germline, CDR1 is SGHRS and CDR2 YFSETQ. V dropped 8 bases and J dropped 5; count of bases not matched to a gene: 7. CDR3 bases: TGCGCCAGTCAAACAGGGGGCGGAAATGAAAAACTGTTTTTT. It encodes CASQTGGGNEKLFF.

J is TRBJ2-6 and V is TRBV9; no clear D gene. The V and J ends lost 0 bases and 0 bases respectively, with 4 bases between them. Germline V lookup: CDR1 SGDLS, CDR2 YYNGEE. This CDR3 is 15 amino acids long. DNA for the CDR3: TGTGCCAGCAGCGTAGTCCGCTCTGGGGCCAACGTCCTGACTTTC. Translation: CASSVVRSGANVLTF. The variable domain in full, with the rest retrieved from reference TRBV9 and TRBJ2-6, is DSGVTQTPKHLITATGQRVTLRCSPRSGDLSVYWYQQSLDQGLQFLIQYYNGEERAKGNILERFSAQQFPDLHSELNLSSLELGDSALYFCASSVVRSGANVLTFGAGSRLTVL.

This clone was counted a few times. This chain joins TRBV18 and TRBJ1-1; the D is unclear. V lost 2 bases to trimming and J lost 1 base, with 11 bases between them. The V gene's germline CDR1 is KGHSH and CDR2 LQKENI. This CDR3 region has 15 residues. The CDR3 region has the DNA TGTGCCAGCTCACCAGACTTAAATAAGAACACTGAAGCTTTCTTT. It codes for CASSPDLNKNTEAFF.

The table lists this clone with a count of one. V usage is TRBV27 and J usage is TRBJ1-4; TRBD1 aligns across 7 bases. This CDR3 is 15 amino acids long. The V gene's germline CDR1 is MNHEY and CDR2 SMNVEV (reference sequence). Trimming cost V 4 bases and J 4 bases; bases outside gene matches: 6. As DNA, the CDR3 is TGTGCCAGCAGTTCCCTGACAGGGTATAATGAAAAACTGTTTTTT. It is translated as CASSSLTGYNEKLFF.

The rearrangement uses TRBV6-5 and TRBJ2-7, with 10 bases lining up with TRBD1. Germline values: CDR1 MNHEY, CDR2 SVGAGI. V trimming: 6 bases; J trimming: 0 bases; junction bases outside the gene matches: 2. The CDR3 has 14 amino acids. DNA for the CDR3: TGTGCCAGCAGGGGACAGGGGACCTCCTACGAGCAGTACTTC. Protein: CASRGQGTSYEQYF.

The rearrangement uses TRBV9 and TRBJ1-1, with D perhaps TRBD1 (6 bases). The CDR3 covers 15 residues. Germline CDR1 and CDR2: SGDLS and YYNGEE. V was pared by 4 bases and J by 3 bases, with 16 bases between. The CDR3 region has the DNA TGTGCCAGCAGCCCCTTCCAGCAGGGGTACACTGAAGCTTTCTTT. This encodes CASSPFQQGYTEAFF.

The chain employs TRBV6-6 and TRBJ1-2, with D possibly matching TRBD1 (6 bases). Germline loops: CDR1 MNHNY, CDR2 SVGAGI (reference sequence). This CDR3 region has 17 residues. Trimming removed 5 bases at V and 5 bases at J, with 24 bases between. In nucleotides, the CDR3 is TGTGCCAGCAGTCCCGACGCCGGGACAACCGGATCATATGGCTACACCTTC. It specifies CASSPDAGTTGSYGYTF.

This chain joins TRBV9 and TRBJ2-7; TRBD1 matches at 7 bases. V shed 4 bases, J shed 2 bases, and the junction held 6 bases outside the gene matches. This CDR3 has 14 residues. Germline lookup yields CDR1 SGDLS and CDR2 YYNGEE. The DNA of the CDR3 is TGTGCCAGCAGCTCCCGACAGGGTGCCTACGAGCAGTACTTC. Protein sequence: CASSSRQGAYEQYF.

The genes are TRBV6-6 and TRBJ1-1; 7 bases align to TRBD1. Germline V gene data show CDR1 as MNHNY and CDR2 as SVGAGI (reference sequence). The CDR3 is 13 amino acids. V shed 7 bases and J 3 bases; nucleotides not matched to a gene: 5. The CDR3 loop reads CASTKQGYTEAFF. CDR3 DNA sequence: TGTGCCAGCACCAAACAGGGGTACACTGAAGCTTTCTTT.

CDR3 in DNA: TGTGCCAGCCAGGATCTCGGGACAGGGAAATCAAATCAGCCCCAGCATTTT. Encoded protein: CASQDLGTGKSNQPQHF. The V gene is TRBV27, the J gene TRBJ1-5, with 9 bases matching TRBD1. Germline-derived CDR1 and CDR2 are MNHEY and SMNVEV (reference sequence). V was pared by 8 bases and J by 4 bases, with 15 bases of the junction left unmatched. There are 17 residues in the CDR3.

The J gene is TRBJ1-6, the V gene TRBV27; D gene uncertain. Germline CDR1 MNHEY, CDR2 SMNVEV (reference sequence). V lost 4 bases and J 4 bases, leaving 2 bases between the germline ends. The CDR3 extends over 12 amino acids. CDR3 nucleotide sequence: TGTGCCAGCAGTTCTTATAATTCACCCCTCCACTTT. It codes for CASSSYNSPLHF.

This rearrangement joins TRBV7-3 to TRBJ2-6, with TRBD2 matching 11 bases. Germline V gene data show CDR1 as SGHTA and CDR2 as FQGTGA. Trimming cost V 2 bases and J 0 bases; bases outside gene matches: 9. This CDR3 region has 20 residues. CDR3 nucleotide sequence: TGTGCCAGCAGCTTAGGGCTAGCGGGAGGCCCTCGCTCTGGGGCCAACGTCCTGACTTTC. Translating gives CASSLGLAGGPRSGANVLTF.

This chain links TRBV30 with TRBJ2-1; D is unresolved. Germline V gene sequence: CDR1 GTSNPN, CDR2 SVGIG (reference sequence). The CDR3 loop spans 14 amino acids. Deletions cut 3 bases from V and 0 bases from J, with 9 bases between. The CDR3 sequence is CAWRSMSSYNEQFF. CDR3 nucleotides: TGTGCCTGGAGATCCATGAGCTCCTACAATGAGCAGTTCTTC.

The chain employs TRBV18 and TRBJ1-4; TRBD1 matches at 11 bases. The germline V gene has CDR1 KGHSH and CDR2 LQKENI. The ends lost 6 bases at V and 3 bases at J; junction bases unmatched: 6. The CDR3 covers 16 residues. The CDR3: CASSPGQGVANEKLFF. The DNA of the CDR3 is TGTGCCAGCTCTCCGGGACAGGGGGTCGCTAATGAAAAACTGTTTTTT.

The V call is TRBV10-3, the J call TRBJ2-1; 13 bases align to TRBD2. The V segment lost 10 bases and the J segment 4 bases; nucleotides outside the gene matches: 7. This CDR3 region has 15 residues. In germline, CDR1 is ENHRY, CDR2 SYGVKD. CDR3 sequence: CATRTGLAGYNEQFF. The CDR3, as DNA: TGTGCCACCAGAACGGGACTAGCGGGGTACAATGAGCAGTTCTTC.